The 3 T cell receptor beta chains reported below all come from one sample, sequenced in a study of cytomegalovirus exposure and HLA in healthy donors. Using immunoSEQ multiplex PCR, the repertoire was profiled, and TCRdb retains in-frame clones only, with some absent. The repertoire holds about 98,000 clones, around 88% seen once, with more than 3% in the top ten. Sequences were obtained from PBMCs. The origin of the receptors is a woman aged 25 to 45 in good health and CMV-seronegative.

The chain joins TRBV7-8 to TRBJ2-7, with TRBD1 identical over 10 bases. This CDR3 is built from 15 residues. After removal of 2 bases from V and 5 bases from J, the junction contained 6 bases not matched to a gene. CDR1 SGHVS and CDR2 FQNEAQ come from the germline V gene. The CDR3 protein is CASSLRRDRGHEQYF. The CDR3, as DNA: TGTGCCAGCAGCTTACGTAGGGACAGGGGACACGAGCAGTACTTC.

The genes are TRBV18 and TRBJ2-7, with TRBD2 as a possible D gene (5 bases). V lost 1 base and J lost 7, with 5 bases in between. CDR1 and CDR2 from the germline V gene are KGHSH and LQKENI. The CDR3 consists of 11 residues. The CDR3 region is CASSPREEQYF. Written as DNA, the CDR3 is TGTGCCAGCTCACCACGGGAGGAGCAGTACTTC.

This clone was seen a single time. This chain links TRBV2 with TRBJ1-1, with 9 bases identical to TRBD1. This CDR3 is 13 amino acids long. Germline trimming cut 5 bases from V and 4 bases from J; bases unmatched to any gene: 2. CDR1 is SNHLY, CDR2 FYNNEI, per germline. The CDR3 region has the DNA TGTGCCAGCAGTCCGGACAGGGGCACTGAAGCTTTCTTT. Its protein product is CASSPDRGTEAFF. Combining the CDR3 with reference TRBV2 and TRBJ1-1 gives the whole variable domain EPEVTQTPSHQVTQMGQEVILRCVPISNHLYFYWYRQILGQKVEFLVSFYNNEISEKSEIFDDQFSVERPDGSNFTLKIRSTKLEDSAMYFCASSPDRGTEAFFGQGTRLTVV.